This is a list of T cell receptor beta chains from one sample in a study of blood T cells in healthy people across ages. In TCRdb, the 5' RACE reads were re-called with MiXCR into one record per CDR3 protein. The sample lists over 1,500,000 distinct CDR3 sequences; around 48% were seen once. The sequenced sample was blood. These receptor sequences come from a woman between 35 and 50 years old in good health. The CDR3 runs from the conserved cysteine through the conserved F or W.

TRBV13	TRBJ2-3	CASSLARSSGGSDTQYF
TRBV24-1	TRBJ2-5	CATSEAGTGLGETQYF
TRBV27	TRBJ2-4	CASSPWTGPKNIQYF
TRBV7-2	TRBJ2-1	CASSLTRDRGLNEQFF
TRBV29-1	TRBJ1-2	CSLTPPGGYGYTF
TRBV13	TRBJ1-4	CASSPRGETNEKLFF
TRBV28	TRBJ1-5	CASSRGDTSNQPQHF
TRBV7-9	TRBJ2-3	CASSSQEGSDTQYF
TRBV7-2	TRBJ2-5	CASRSGQGSETQYF
TRBV28	TRBJ2-7	CASSDSNYEQYF
TRBV12-5	TRBJ2-1	CASGLYPDRYNEQFF
TRBV4-2	TRBJ1-5	CASSQGWGRGLDQPQHF
TRBV4-2	TRBJ2-7	CASSQDGGPYEQYF
TRBV6-2/TRBV6-3	TRBJ2-1	CASSYSSGQRVTYNEQFF
TRBV28	TRBJ2-5	CASSLRQGRETQYF
TRBV6-5	TRBJ1-2	CASTPRNNPNYGYTF
TRBV5-1	TRBJ1-2	CASSSASPGGYTF
TRBV20-1	TRBJ2-3	CSAQGFLRDTQYF
TRBV6-5	TRBJ2-7	CASRTPAGEGEQYF
TRBV6-2/TRBV6-3	TRBJ2-1	CASSGQGAHEQFF
TRBV7-2	TRBJ2-5	CASSSNTGGAKTQYF
TRBV13	TRBJ2-5	CANSSRLNYRGHGETQYF
TRBV3-1	TRBJ2-5	CASSRGQGAQETQYF
TRBV29-1	TRBJ1-1	CSVVPGTGSEAFF
TRBV28	TRBJ2-3	CASKVDSPTDTQYF
TRBV4-3	TRBJ2-5	CASSPGTSQVETQYF
TRBV7-9	TRBJ1-1	CASSLARAEAFF
TRBV7-6	TRBJ2-5	CASSLAGGTAGRETQYF
TRBV20-1	TRBJ1-5	CSAFRQGSNQPQHF
TRBV5-1	TRBJ2-1	CASSVMPGLQNNEQFF
TRBV20-1	TRBJ2-1	CSARSDGRIEQFF
TRBV6-4	TRBJ2-1	CASSDSNEVEQFF
TRBV4-3	TRBJ2-1	CASSQRGASYNEQFF
TRBV13	TRBJ1-6	CASSLRGIGNSPLHF
TRBV5-1	TRBJ2-4	CASSLEDGGLAKNIQYF
TRBV7-9	TRBJ2-5	CASSSTGFGEETQYF
TRBV7-9	TRBJ2-1	CASSFWTAAYNEQFF
TRBV4-3	TRBJ2-1	CASSPGLAWQSEQFF
TRBV20-1	TRBJ2-7	CSAYRGHNEQYF
TRBV5-6	TRBJ1-5	CASSTRDRGISNQPQHF
TRBV4-3	TRBJ2-5	CVSSYAAGGVQETQYF
TRBV7-2	TRBJ2-5	CASSLSSSGRETQYF
TRBV7-9	TRBJ2-1	CASTKTGGVEQFF
TRBV5-1	TRBJ2-2	CASSYAPPGQASGELFF
TRBV2	-	CASSTTSGETQYF
TRBV7-2	TRBJ2-3	CASSLRRTSGATDTQYF
TRBV29-1	TRBJ1-5	CSVEGRHNSNQPQHF
TRBV9	TRBJ2-3	CASSVVAHTDTQYF
TRBV7-9	TRBJ2-4	CASSPRTGHVLNIQYF
TRBV5-1	TRBJ2-1	CASSLDSLSYNEQFF
TRBV20-1	TRBJ1-5	CSARVQGDQPQHF
TRBV24-1	TRBJ2-1	CATSDFRKEQFF